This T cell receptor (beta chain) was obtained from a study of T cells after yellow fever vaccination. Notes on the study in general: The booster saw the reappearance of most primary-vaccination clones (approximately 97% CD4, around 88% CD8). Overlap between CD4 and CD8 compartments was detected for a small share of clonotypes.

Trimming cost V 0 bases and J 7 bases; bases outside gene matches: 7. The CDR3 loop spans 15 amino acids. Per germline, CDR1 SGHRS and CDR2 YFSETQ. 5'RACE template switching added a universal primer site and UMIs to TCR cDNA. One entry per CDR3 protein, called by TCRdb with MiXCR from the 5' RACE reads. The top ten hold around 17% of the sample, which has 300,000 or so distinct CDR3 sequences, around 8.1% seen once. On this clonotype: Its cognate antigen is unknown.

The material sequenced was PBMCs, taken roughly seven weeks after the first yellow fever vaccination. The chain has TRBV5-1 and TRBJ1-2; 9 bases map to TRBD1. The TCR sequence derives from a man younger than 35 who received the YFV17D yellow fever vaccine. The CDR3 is CASSLESVTGGGYTF. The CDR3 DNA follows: TGCGCCAGCAGCTTGGAATCCGTGACAGGGGGTGGCTACACCTTC.